These 16 T cell receptor beta chains came from one sample sequenced in a study of blood T cell repertoires in COVID-19. Profiling relied on immunoSEQ multiplex PCR, and the TCRdb table lists in-frame clones only, not all of them. The sample includes about 500,000 clones, roughly nine tenths of them seen just once. Material: peripheral blood. The receptors originated from a man younger than 35 with COVID-19, enrolled during active disease.

This clone is a singleton in its sample. The chain links TRBV2 to TRBJ1-5, with 8 bases matching TRBD1. Germline values: CDR1 SNHLY, CDR2 FYNNEI. V was pared by 1 base and J by 7 bases, with 6 bases of the junction left unmatched. CDR3 size: 15 residues. The CDR3 bases are TGTGCCAGCAGTGAAGGGCAGGGGGCAATCCAGCCCCAGCATTTT. It codes for CASSEGQGAIQPQHF.

The chain carries TRBV5-4 and TRBJ2-3; D is unclear. This CDR3 spans 14 amino acids. Germline V gene sequence: CDR1 SGHNT, CDR2 YYREEE (reference sequence). V lost 0 bases, J lost 2 bases, and 7 bases lay in between. CDR3 DNA sequence: TGTGCCAGCAGCTTGGAAGAGGCCACAGATACGCAGTATTTT. Amino acid sequence: CASSLEEATDTQYF.

V is TRBV19 and J is TRBJ2-2; D perhaps matches TRBD1 (6 bases). V dropped 5 bases and J dropped 0 bases, with 13 bases sitting between them. CDR3 size: 16 residues. Per germline, CDR1 LNHDA and CDR2 SQIVND (reference sequence). The CDR3, as DNA: TGTGCCAGTAGTCCTGACAGGTCCGCGAACACCGGGGAGCTGTTTTTT. Translation gives CASSPDRSANTGELFF.

CDR3 in amino acids: CATSEQAQSYEKLFF. Written as DNA, the CDR3 is TGTGCCACCAGTGAGCAGGCCCAAAGTTATGAAAAACTGTTTTTT. The chain joins TRBV24-1 to TRBJ1-4; D remains ambiguous. The CDR3 runs to 15 residues. The germline gives CDR1 KGHDR, CDR2 SFDVKD. Trimming removed 4 bases from V and 6 bases from J, with 14 bases in between.

This clone came up once. This sequence joins TRBV5-5 and TRBJ2-5; D possibly corresponds to TRBD2 (6 bases). Germline CDR1 reads SGHKS; CDR2 reads YYEKEE (reference sequence). V gave up 4 bases and J gave up 0 bases, with 16 bases separating them. This CDR3 is 16 amino acids long. CDR3 in DNA: TGTGCCAGCAGCCTTAACCTCGGGGGTTACCAAGAGACCCAGTACTTC. Protein sequence: CASSLNLGGYQETQYF. The entire variable domain, with the rest obtained from reference TRBV5-5 and TRBJ2-5, is as follows: DAGVTQSPTHLIKTRGQQVTLRCSPISGHKSVSWYQQVLGQGPQFIFQYYEKEERGRGNFPDRFSARQFPNYSSELNVNALLLGDSALYLCASSLNLGGYQETQYFGPGTRLLVL.

For this clone: Sequence at one end of the junction differs from germline and may be a read error. The V gene is TRBV12-5, the J gene TRBJ2-7; a weak D match, TRBD2 (6 bases). The CDR3 totals 15 residues. Germline values: CDR1 LGHNT, CDR2 FRNRAP. CDR3 nucleotides: TGTGCTAGTGATCCCACGTGGCGGGGACCCTATGAGCAGTACTTC. Amino acid sequence: CASDPTWRGPYEQYF.

The chain links TRBV19 to TRBJ2-2; 8 nucleotides line up with TRBD2. The trim removed 7 bases at V and 5 bases at J, leaving 6 bases unmatched. The CDR3 consists of 14 residues. CDR1 and CDR2 (germline): LNHDA, SQIVND (reference sequence). CDR3 loop: CASKDSGKTGELFF. The CDR3 DNA reads TGTGCCAGTAAGGATAGCGGGAAGACCGGGGAGCTGTTTTTT.

The genes are TRBV7-9 and TRBJ2-1; TRBD2 matches 7 bases. Germline V gives CDR1 SEHNR, CDR2 FQNEAQ (reference sequence). There are 15 residues in the CDR3. With 6 bases clipped from V and 6 bases from J, the junction kept 11 bases outside the gene matches. This CDR3 is CASRDGGRALNEQFF. The CDR3 DNA sequence: TGTGCCAGCAGGGACGGGGGGAGGGCCCTCAATGAGCAGTTCTTC.

V and J are TRBV7-2 and TRBJ2-7; 13 nucleotides match TRBD2. Per germline, CDR1 SGHTA and CDR2 FQGNSA. After removal of 5 bases from V and 0 bases from J, the junction contained 13 bases not matched to a gene. The CDR3 covers 19 residues. CDR3 DNA: TGTGCCAGCAGCCTAACTTTTTCGGGACTAGCGGGGAGCTCCTACGAGCAGTACTTC. This encodes CASSLTFSGLAGSSYEQYF.

The rearrangement joins TRBV18 to TRBJ2-7, with D unclear. CDR3 length: 13 amino acids. Per the germline V gene, CDR1 is KGHSH and CDR2 is LQKENI. V was cut by 2 bases and J by 0 bases, with 5 bases left in between. Here the CDR3 reads CASSPTPSYEQYF. The CDR3 DNA reads as TGTGCCAGCTCACCAACTCCCTCCTACGAGCAGTACTTC.

This clone has only one observation. This chain uses TRBV19 with TRBJ2-2; TRBD1 is a possible D gene (5 bases). V dropped 5 bases and J dropped 1 base, with 14 bases sitting between them. Germline CDR1 reads LNHDA; CDR2 reads SQIVND (reference sequence). The CDR3 loop spans 16 amino acids. DNA of the CDR3: TGTGCCAGTAGTTTAGGCCCACAGGTGAACACCGGGGAGCTGTTTTTT. Translating it yields CASSLGPQVNTGELFF.

J is TRBJ2-3 and V is TRBV13; 10 nucleotides match TRBD2. V shed 7 bases, J shed 4 bases, and the junction held 5 bases outside the gene matches. Germline V lookup: CDR1 PRHDT, CDR2 FYEKMQ (reference sequence). There are 14 residues in the CDR3. CDR3 sequence reads: CASTRLAGPDTQYF. CDR3 DNA: TGTGCCAGCACCCGACTAGCGGGCCCAGATACGCAGTATTTT.

This chain connects TRBV6-5 to TRBJ1-2; D may be TRBD1 (5 bases). The CDR3 is 12 amino acids. Germline lookup yields CDR1 MNHEY and CDR2 SVGAGI. V lost 7 bases and J 4 bases, leaving 10 bases between the germline ends. The CDR3 DNA follows: TGTGCCAGCAAAGGGGTGGTCTATGGCTACACCTTC. It specifies CASKGVVYGYTF.

The chain couples TRBV12-3 or TRBV12-4 to TRBJ2-2; D gene ambiguous. V lost 4 bases, J lost 5 bases, and 5 bases lay in between. This CDR3 spans 12 amino acids. The CDR3 loop is CASSSLTGELFF. The CDR3 DNA is TGTGCCAGCAGTTCCCTAACCGGGGAGCTGTTTTTT.

The chain is built from TRBV11-1 and TRBJ2-3; 7 bases match TRBD2. V dropped 3 bases and J dropped 4; count of bases not matched to a gene: 10. CDR1 is SGHAT, CDR2 FQDESV, per germline (reference sequence). The CDR3 totals 16 residues. This CDR3 is CASSLGRRELADTQYF. The CDR3 DNA reads TGTGCCAGCAGCTTGGGTCGGCGGGAGTTGGCAGATACGCAGTATTTT.

This clone occurred a few times. This chain connects TRBV21-1 to TRBJ2-2; the table's D call, TRBD2, was not checked against the DNA. TRBV21-1 is marked as a pseudogene. This CDR3 has 16 residues. This chain's CDR3 is CASSKISRGNTGELFF. CDR3 coding DNA: TGTGCCAGCAGCAAAATATCGCGGGGGAACACCGGGGAGCTGTTTTTT.